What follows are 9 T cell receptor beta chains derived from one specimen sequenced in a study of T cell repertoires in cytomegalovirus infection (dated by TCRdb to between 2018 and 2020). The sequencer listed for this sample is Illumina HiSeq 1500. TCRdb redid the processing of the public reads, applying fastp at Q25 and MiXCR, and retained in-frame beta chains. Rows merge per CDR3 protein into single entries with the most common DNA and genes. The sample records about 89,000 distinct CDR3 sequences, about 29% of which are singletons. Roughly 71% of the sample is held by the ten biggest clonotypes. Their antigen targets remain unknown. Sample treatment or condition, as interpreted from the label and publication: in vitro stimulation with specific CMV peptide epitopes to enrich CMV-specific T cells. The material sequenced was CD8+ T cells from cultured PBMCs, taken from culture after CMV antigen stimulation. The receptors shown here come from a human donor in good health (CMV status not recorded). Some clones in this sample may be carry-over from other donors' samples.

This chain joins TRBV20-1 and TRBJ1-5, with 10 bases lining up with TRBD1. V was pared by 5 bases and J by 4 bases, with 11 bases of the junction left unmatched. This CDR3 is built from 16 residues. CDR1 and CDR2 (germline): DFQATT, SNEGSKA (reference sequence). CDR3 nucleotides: TGCAGTGCTCCCAAGGCTGGGGACAGGGGAAATCAGCCCCAGCATTTT. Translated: CSAPKAGDRGNQPQHF.

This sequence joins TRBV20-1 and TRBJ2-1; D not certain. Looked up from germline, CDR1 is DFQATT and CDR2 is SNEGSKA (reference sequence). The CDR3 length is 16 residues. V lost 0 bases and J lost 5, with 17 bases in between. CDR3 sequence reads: CSARDSDAVLNNEQFF. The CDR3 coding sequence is TGCAGTGCTAGAGATTCTGACGCCGTATTAAACAATGAGCAGTTCTTC.

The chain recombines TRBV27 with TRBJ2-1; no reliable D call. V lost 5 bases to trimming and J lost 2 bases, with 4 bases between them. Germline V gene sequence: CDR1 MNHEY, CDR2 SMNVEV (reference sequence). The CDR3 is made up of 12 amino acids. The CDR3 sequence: CASSPAYNEQFF. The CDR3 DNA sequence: TGTGCCAGCAGTCCCGCCTACAATGAGCAGTTCTTC.

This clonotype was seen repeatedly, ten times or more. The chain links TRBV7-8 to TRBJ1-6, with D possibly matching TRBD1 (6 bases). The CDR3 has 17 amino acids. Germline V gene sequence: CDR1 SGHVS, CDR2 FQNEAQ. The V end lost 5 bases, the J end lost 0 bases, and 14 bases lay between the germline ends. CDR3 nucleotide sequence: TGTGCCAGCAGCGCTCGACAGGTCCGCTCCTATAATTCACCCCTCCACTTT. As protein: CASSARQVRSYNSPLHF.

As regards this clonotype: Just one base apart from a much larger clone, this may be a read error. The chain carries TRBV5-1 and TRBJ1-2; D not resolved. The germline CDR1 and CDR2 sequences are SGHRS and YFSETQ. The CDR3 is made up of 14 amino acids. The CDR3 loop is CANSLSPFIYGYTF. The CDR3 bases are TGCGCCAACAGCTTGAGCCCGTTTATCTATGGCTACACCTTC.

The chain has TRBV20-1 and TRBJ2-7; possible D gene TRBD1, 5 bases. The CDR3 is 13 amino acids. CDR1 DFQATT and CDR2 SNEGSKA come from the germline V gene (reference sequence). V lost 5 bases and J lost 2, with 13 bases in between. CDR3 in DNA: TGCAGTGCTCGCCAGCGCAGGGCCTACGAGCAGTACTTC. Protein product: CSARQRRAYEQYF.

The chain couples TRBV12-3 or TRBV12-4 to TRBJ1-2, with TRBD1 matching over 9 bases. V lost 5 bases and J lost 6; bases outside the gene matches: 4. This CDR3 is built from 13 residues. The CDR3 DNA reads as TGTGCCAGCAGTCCCCGGGACAGGGATGGCTACACCTTC. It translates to CASSPRDRDGYTF.

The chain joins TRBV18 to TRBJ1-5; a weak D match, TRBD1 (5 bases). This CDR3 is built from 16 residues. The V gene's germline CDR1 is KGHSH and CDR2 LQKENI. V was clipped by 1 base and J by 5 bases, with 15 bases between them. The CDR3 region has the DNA TGTGCCAGCTCACCACGCAGAGGGGTTAAGGATCAGCCCCAGCATTTT. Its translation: CASSPRRGVKDQPQHF.

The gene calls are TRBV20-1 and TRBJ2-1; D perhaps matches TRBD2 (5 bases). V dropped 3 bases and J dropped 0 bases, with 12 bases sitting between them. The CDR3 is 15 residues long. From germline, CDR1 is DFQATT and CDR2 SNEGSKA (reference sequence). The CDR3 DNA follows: TGCAGTGCTAGGAGGACTCTTAGCTCCTACAATGAGCAGTTCTTC. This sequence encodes CSARRTLSSYNEQFF.